This is a list of T cell receptor beta chains from one sample in a study of OX40 agonist ivuxolimab in advanced cancers. Sequencing used immunoSEQ multiplex PCR; TCRdb keeps in-frame clones, though not all of them. Of tens of thousands of clones in the sample, more than 70% are singletons; the top ten hold 0.45% to 0.6%. The sequencing used CD4+ or CD8+ T cells sorted from blood, collected in a trial of the OX40 agonist ivuxolimab. Every receptor here comes from an adult with an advanced solid tumor such as melanoma, head and neck, liver or kidney cancer. The CDR3 runs from the conserved cysteine through the conserved F or W. The D gene is left open where the match is weak. Rows give clone size only sometimes, using once, few, many, or a class for an expanded clone.

size	D	V	J	CDR3	DNA
once	-	TRBV7-8	TRBJ1-2	CASSLDWQGGYTF	TGTGCCAGCAGCTTAGATTGGCAGGGAGGCTACACCTTC
-	TRBD2	TRBV27	TRBJ2-7	CASSPTAGEQYF	TGTGCCAGCAGTCCTACAGCGGGGGAGCAGTACTTC
-	TRBD1	TRBV5-1	TRBJ2-7	CASSLADRGVNEQYF	TGCGCCAGCAGCTTGGCGGACAGGGGAGTCAACGAGCAGTACTTC
-	-	TRBV7-3	TRBJ1-1	CASSPNRAGEAFF	TGTGCCAGCAGCCCCAATAGGGCAGGTGAAGCTTTCTTT
-	-	TRBV14	TRBJ2-3	CASSQDSNTDTQYF	TGTGCCAGCAGCCAAGATTCTAACACAGATACGCAGTATTTT
-	-	TRBV29-1	TRBJ2-2	CSVIPGTPNTGELFF	TGCAGCGTTATCCCCGGGACCCCGAACACCGGGGAGCTGTTTTTT
-	-	TRBV5-1	TRBJ2-1	CASSLDGGTYNEQFF	TGCGCCAGCAGCTTGGACGGAGGTACCTACAATGAGCAGTTCTTC
-	TRBD1	TRBV27	TRBJ2-1	CASSLSGTGYNEQFF	TGTGCCAGCAGTTTATCCGGGACAGGGTACAATGAGCAGTTCTTC
-	-	TRBV11-2	TRBJ2-7	CASSLFPGVTAYEQYF	TGTGCCAGCAGCTTATTTCCAGGAGTTACGGCCTACGAGCAGTACTTC
once	-	TRBV5-5	TRBJ2-7	CASSSIYYEQYF	TGTGCCAGCAGCTCCATATACTACGAGCAGTACTTC
-	TRBD1	TRBV5-1	TRBJ1-2	CASSLAVAGGNYGYTF	TGCGCCAGCAGCTTGGCCGTAGCAGGGGGGAACTATGGCTACACCTTC
once	-	TRBV28	TRBJ1-2	CASSTGPNYGYTF	TGTGCCAGCAGTACCGGGCCTAACTATGGCTACACCTTC
-	-	TRBV18	TRBJ2-7	CASSPEGKSNEQYF	TGTGCCAGCTCACCGGAGGGAAAATCGAACGAGCAGTACTTC
-	-	TRBV28	TRBJ1-5	CAARLAALRVGNQPQHF	TGTGCCGCTAGACTAGCCGCTCTGAGAGTTGGCAATCAGCCCCAGCATTTT
-	-	TRBV6-1	TRBJ2-5	CASTQTEGETQYF	TGTGCCAGCACCCAGACGGAGGGAGAGACCCAGTACTTC
-	TRBD1	TRBV5-1	TRBJ2-1	CASSLTTGSREQFF	TGCGCCAGCAGCTTGACGACAGGGTCACGGGAGCAGTTCTTC
-	TRBD2	TRBV7-2	TRBJ2-1	CASSLGAGGQFF	TGTGCCAGCAGCTTAGGAGCGGGGGGTCAGTTCTTC
-	TRBD2	TRBV4-2	TRBJ2-5	CASSLEGTSGGGGETQYF	TGTGCCAGCAGCCTGGAAGGGACTAGTGGGGGAGGTGGGGAGACCCAGTACTTC
-	-	TRBV10-1	TRBJ2-3	CASSEFLGHHTDTQYF	TGCGCCAGCAGTGAGTTCCTCGGGCACCACACAGATACGCAGTATTTT
-	-	TRBV7-2	TRBJ1-4	CASSPQRNEKLFF	TGTGCCAGCAGCCCTCAGAGAAATGAAAAACTGTTTTTT
-	-	TRBV10-2	TRBJ1-5	CASSDQFNQPQHF	TGCGCCAGCAGTGACCAGTTTAATCAGCCCCAGCATTTT
-	-	TRBV4-2	TRBJ2-2	CASSQPGTQVVGELFF	TGTGCCAGCAGCCAACCCGGGACTCAGGTGGTCGGGGAGCTGTTTTTT
-	TRBD2	TRBV6-5	TRBJ2-7	CASSYQTTGGIEQYF	TGTGCCAGCAGTTACCAGACCACGGGAGGGATCGAGCAGTACTTC
-	-	TRBV11-1	TRBJ2-5	CASSAGEGTQYF	TGTGCCAGCAGCGCGGGCGAGGGGACCCAGTACTTC
once	TRBD2	TRBV6-1	TRBJ2-1	CASSPGGNEQFF	TGTGCCAGCAGCCCGGGGGGCAATGAGCAGTTCTTC
once	TRBD1	TRBV5-4	TRBJ1-4	CASSPGGGKKLFF	TGTGCCAGCAGCCCAGGGGGGGGGAAAAAACTGTTTTTT
few	-	TRBV7-8	TRBJ1-2	CASSRTTDNYGYTF	TGTGCCAGCAGTCGTACGACGGATAACTATGGCTACACCTTC
-	TRBD1	TRBV7-2	TRBJ2-7	CASSWDRHLNYEQYF	TGTGCCAGCAGCTGGGACAGGCACCTTAACTACGAGCAGTACTTC
-	TRBD1	TRBV5-1	TRBJ1-1	CASSLLGDRVTEAFF	TGCGCCAGCAGCTTGTTGGGGGACAGGGTCACTGAAGCTTTCTTT
-	-	TRBV5-4	TRBJ2-3	CASSLAIWGGDTDTQYF	TGTGCCAGCAGCTTGGCCATATGGGGGGGCGACACAGATACGCAGTATTTT
-	-	TRBV5-5	TRBJ2-5	CASSTWWGETQYF	TGTGCCAGCAGCACCTGGTGGGGAGAGACCCAGTACTTC
-	TRBD1	TRBV6-5	TRBJ1-2	CASSRRTGDYGYTF	TGTGCCAGCAGTCGAAGGACAGGCGACTATGGCTACACCTTC
-	-	TRBV19	TRBJ1-5	CASRSGGVGQPQHF	TGTGCCAGTAGATCCGGGGGCGTAGGTCAGCCCCAGCATTTT
-	-	TRBV11-2	TRBJ1-2	CASSLPTPYYGYTF	TGTGCCAGCAGCTTACCTACACCGTACTATGGCTACACCTTC
-	-	TRBV27	TRBJ1-1	CASSLSGGVTEAFF	TGTGCCAGCAGTTTATCGGGGGGCGTCACTGAAGCTTTCTTT
-	TRBD1	TRBV10-3	TRBJ1-5	CAISESGRGGNQPQHF	TGTGCCATCAGTGAGTCCGGCAGGGGGGGGAATCAGCCCCAGCATTTT
few	TRBD1	TRBV6-5	TRBJ2-5	CASSFRTGGQETQYF	TGTGCCAGCAGTTTCCGAACAGGGGGCCAAGAGACCCAGTACTTC
once	-	TRBV5-1	TRBJ2-1	CASSLGSSRGGEQFF	TGCGCCAGCAGCTTGGGTTCCAGTCGAGGGGGGGAGCAGTTCTTC
few	-	TRBV28	TRBJ1-6	CASRGSYNSPLHF	TGTGCCAGCAGGGGATCCTATAATTCACCCCTCCACTTT
-	-	TRBV6-1	TRBJ1-2	CASSEDRGARGYTF	TGTGCCAGCAGTGAAGATCGGGGGGCGAGGGGCTACACCTTC
few	-	TRBV5-4	TRBJ2-2	CASSPPTGELFF	TGTGCCAGCAGCCCTCCCACCGGGGAGCTGTTTTTT
few	-	TRBV5-1	TRBJ1-2	CASSEGSYGYTF	TGCGCCAGCAGCGAGGGGTCCTATGGCTACACCTTC
-	-	TRBV10-3	TRBJ2-1	CAISGGANEQFF	TGTGCCATCAGTGGGGGGGCCAATGAGCAGTTCTTC
-	-	TRBV28	TRBJ2-7	CASRPGQGSPYEQYF	TGTGCCAGCAGGCCGGGGCAGGGAAGCCCCTACGAGCAGTACTTC
-	-	TRBV5-1	TRBJ2-7	CASSLMGQPEEQYF	TGCGCCAGCAGCTTGATGGGGCAACCGGAGGAGCAGTACTTC
-	-	TRBV7-3	TRBJ2-5	CASSFGDEVGPPGTQYF	TGTGCCAGCAGCTTCGGGGACGAGGTGGGACCCCCTGGGACCCAGTACTTC
-	-	TRBV19	TRBJ2-1	CASQVSGQPYNEQFF	TGTGCCAGCCAGGTGTCCGGACAGCCCTACAATGAGCAGTTCTTC
-	-	TRBV18	TRBJ1-1	CASSPAMAEAFF	TGTGCCAGCTCACCGGCCATGGCTGAAGCTTTCTTT
few	-	TRBV10-3	TRBJ1-2	CAISGTGGYTF	TGTGCCATCAGTGGAACTGGAGGCTACACCTTC
few	-	TRBV5-1	TRBJ2-7	CASSRTSGGFHEQYF	TGCGCCAGCAGCCGAACTAGTGGGGGGTTCCACGAGCAGTACTTC
-	-	TRBV28	TRBJ1-2	CASTPPALYYGYTF	TGTGCCAGCACCCCCCCGGCTTTATACTATGGCTACACCTTC
-	-	TRBV27	TRBJ2-1	CASSPLPRRRIVTDEQFF	TGTGCCAGCAGTCCACTCCCGCGGCGTAGGATAGTAACGGATGAGCAGTTCTTC
-	TRBD2	TRBV9	TRBJ2-2	CASSPRLADTGELFF	TGTGCCAGCAGCCCCAGACTAGCGGACACCGGGGAGCTGTTTTTT
-	-	TRBV6-1	TRBJ1-2	CASSDPPENYGYTF	TGTGCCAGCAGTGATCCCCCAGAGAACTATGGCTACACCTTC